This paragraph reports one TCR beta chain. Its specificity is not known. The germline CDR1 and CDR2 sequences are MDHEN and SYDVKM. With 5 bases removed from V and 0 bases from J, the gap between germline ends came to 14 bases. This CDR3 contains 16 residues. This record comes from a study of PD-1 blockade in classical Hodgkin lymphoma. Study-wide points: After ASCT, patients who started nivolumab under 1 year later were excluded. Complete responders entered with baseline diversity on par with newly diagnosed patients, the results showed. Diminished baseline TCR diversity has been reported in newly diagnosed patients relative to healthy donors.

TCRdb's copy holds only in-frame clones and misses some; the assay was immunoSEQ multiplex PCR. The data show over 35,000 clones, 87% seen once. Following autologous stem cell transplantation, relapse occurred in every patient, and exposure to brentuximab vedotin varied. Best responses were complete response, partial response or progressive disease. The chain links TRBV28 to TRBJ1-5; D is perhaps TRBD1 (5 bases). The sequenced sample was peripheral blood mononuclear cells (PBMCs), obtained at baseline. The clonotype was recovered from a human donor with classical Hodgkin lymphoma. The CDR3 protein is CASSNRDWNSNQPQHF. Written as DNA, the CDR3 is TGTGCCAGCAGTAACCGGGACTGGAATAGCAATCAGCCCCAGCATTTT. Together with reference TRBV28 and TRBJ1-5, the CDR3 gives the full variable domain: DVKVTQSSRYLVKRTGEKVFLECVQDMDHENMFWYRQDPGLGLRLIYFSYDVKMKEKGDIPEGYSVSREKKERFSLILESASTNQTSMYLCASSNRDWNSNQPQHFGDGTRLSIL.